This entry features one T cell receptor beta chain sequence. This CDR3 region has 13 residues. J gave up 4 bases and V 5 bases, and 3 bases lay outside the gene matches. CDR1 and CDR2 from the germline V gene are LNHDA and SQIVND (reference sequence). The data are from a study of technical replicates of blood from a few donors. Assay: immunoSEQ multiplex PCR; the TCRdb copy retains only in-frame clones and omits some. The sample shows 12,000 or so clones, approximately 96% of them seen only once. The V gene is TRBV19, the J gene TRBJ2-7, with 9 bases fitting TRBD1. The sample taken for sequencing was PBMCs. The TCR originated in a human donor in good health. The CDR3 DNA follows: TGTGCCAGTAGTGCAGGGACAGGGTACGAGCAGTACTTC. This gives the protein CASSAGTGYEQYF.